This T cell receptor beta chain is from a study of cytomegalovirus exposure and HLA in healthy donors. 60 Vbeta and 13 Jbeta primers were used in PCR. The method was immunoSEQ multiplex PCR; TCRdb's version includes in-frame clones alone and lacks a portion of them. The sample lists about 110,000 clones; around 80% were seen once. The V gene's germline CDR1 is SGHVS and CDR2 FQNEAQ. This CDR3 has 14 amino acids. With 5 bases clipped from V and 5 bases from J, the junction kept 3 bases outside the gene matches. The clonotype was recovered from a man aged 55-75 years in good health and CMV-seronegative. The source material was PBMCs. This sequence joins TRBV7-8 and TRBJ1-6, with 7 bases matching TRBD1. CDR3 sequence (DNA): TGTGCCAGCAGCCGGGGACAGAATAATTCACCCCTCCACTTT. It specifies CASSRGQNNSPLHF. Based on the CDR3 plus reference TRBV7-8 and TRBJ1-6, the full variable domain is GAGVSQSPRYKVAKRGQDVALRCDPISGHVSLFWYQQALGQGPEFLTYFQNEAQLDKSGLPSDRFFAERPEGSVSTLKIQRTQQEDSAVYLCASSRGQNNSPLHFGNGTRLTVT.